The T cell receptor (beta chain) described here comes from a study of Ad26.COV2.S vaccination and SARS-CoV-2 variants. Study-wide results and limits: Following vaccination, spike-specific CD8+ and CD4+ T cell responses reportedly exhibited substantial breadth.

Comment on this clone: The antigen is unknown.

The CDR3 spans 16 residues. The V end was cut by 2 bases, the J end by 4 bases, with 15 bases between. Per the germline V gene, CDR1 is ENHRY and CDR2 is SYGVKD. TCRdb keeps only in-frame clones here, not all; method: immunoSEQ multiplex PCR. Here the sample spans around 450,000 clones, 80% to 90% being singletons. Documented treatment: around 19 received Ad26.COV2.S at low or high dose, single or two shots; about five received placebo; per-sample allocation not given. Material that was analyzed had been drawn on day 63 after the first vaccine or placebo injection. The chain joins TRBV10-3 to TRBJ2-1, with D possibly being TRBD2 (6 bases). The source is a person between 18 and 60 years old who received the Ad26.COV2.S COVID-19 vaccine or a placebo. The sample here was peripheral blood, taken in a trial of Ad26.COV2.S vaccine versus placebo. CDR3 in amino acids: CAISEGAGPQYNEQFF. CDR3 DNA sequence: TGTGCCATCAGTGAGGGGGCGGGGCCTCAATACAATGAGCAGTTCTTC.